This T cell receptor beta chain was sequenced for a study of blood T cell repertoires in COVID-19. Study-level information: Specimens from acute and convalescent COVID-19 originated in the United States, Italy and Spain. PBMCs, B-cell-depleted T cells, or T cells were the source of the cDNA or gDNA that made up the material.

The CDR3 sequence is 14 residues long. V lost 4 bases and J 3 bases, leaving 12 bases between the germline ends. Germline assignment: CDR1 SGHVS and CDR2 FQNEAQ. Original processing notes: Quantification of nucleated cells was approximated via reference gene primer amplification. Only in-frame clones appear in the TCRdb table, and some are missing; sequencing was by immunoSEQ multiplex PCR. From that table come the V and J calls and clone size; the DNA was used to work out D and trimming. The sample lists more than 110,000 clones, 76% occurring once. This clone was found a few times. V usage is TRBV7-8 and J usage is TRBJ1-2; tentative D call: TRBD1 (6 bases). The specimen sequenced was peripheral blood. The receptor was derived from a woman aged 80 or older with active or convalescent COVID-19. In DNA, the CDR3 is TGTGCCAGCAGCTCAATCAGGGGAGACTATGGCTACACCTTC. It translates to CASSSIRGDYGYTF.